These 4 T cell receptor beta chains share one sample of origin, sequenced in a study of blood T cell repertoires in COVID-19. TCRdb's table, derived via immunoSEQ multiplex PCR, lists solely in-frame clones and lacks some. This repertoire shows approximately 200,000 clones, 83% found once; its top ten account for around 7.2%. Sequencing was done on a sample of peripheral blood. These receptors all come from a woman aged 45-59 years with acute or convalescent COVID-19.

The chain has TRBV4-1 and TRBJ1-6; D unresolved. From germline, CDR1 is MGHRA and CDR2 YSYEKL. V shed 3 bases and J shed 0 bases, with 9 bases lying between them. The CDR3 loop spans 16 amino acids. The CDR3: CASSHTGSSYNSPLHF. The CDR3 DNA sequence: TGCGCCAGCAGCCACACCGGGAGCTCCTATAATTCACCCCTCCACTTT.

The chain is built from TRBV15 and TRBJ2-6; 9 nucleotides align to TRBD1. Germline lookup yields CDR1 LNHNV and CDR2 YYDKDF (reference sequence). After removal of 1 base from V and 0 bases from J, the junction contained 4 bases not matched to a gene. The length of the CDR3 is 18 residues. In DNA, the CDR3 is TGTGCCACCAGCAGAGGAGGGACAGGGAGCTCTGGGGCCAACGTCCTGACTTTC. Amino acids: CATSRGGTGSSGANVLTF.

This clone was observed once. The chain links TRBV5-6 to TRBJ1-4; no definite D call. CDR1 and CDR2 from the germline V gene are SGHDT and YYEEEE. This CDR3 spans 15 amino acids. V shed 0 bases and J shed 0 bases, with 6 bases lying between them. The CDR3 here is CASSLVSATNEKLFF. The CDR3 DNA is TGTGCCAGCAGCTTGGTCAGTGCAACTAATGAAAAACTGTTTTTT.

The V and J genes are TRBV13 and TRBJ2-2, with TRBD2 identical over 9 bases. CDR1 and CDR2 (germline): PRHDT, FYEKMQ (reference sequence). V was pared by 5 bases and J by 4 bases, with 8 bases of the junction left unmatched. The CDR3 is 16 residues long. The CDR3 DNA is TGTGCCAGCAGCCTTTATAGCGGGAGCCGCACCGGGGAGCTGTTTTTT. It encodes CASSLYSGSRTGELFF.